The T cell receptor beta chain under discussion was sequenced for a study of T cell changes during pregnancy in multiple sclerosis. V was clipped by 0 bases and J by 3 bases, with 15 bases between them. The CDR3 totals 17 residues. Germline assignment: CDR1 SGHRS and CDR2 YFSETQ. Sequencing was performed with immunoSEQ multiplex PCR; in TCRdb, only in-frame clones are kept and a portion is missing. This sample has more than 50,000 clones; roughly nine tenths occur once, and the top ten carry roughly 2.5%. This chain links TRBV5-1 with TRBJ1-4, with D perhaps TRBD1 (5 bases). This clonotype was obtained from a female donor with multiple sclerosis, enrolled in a pregnancy study. The sample in question was peripheral blood, obtained in the first trimester of pregnancy. The CDR3, as DNA: TGCGCCAGCAGCTTGGCCGGAGGGGCCGAACCTAATGAAAAACTGTTTTTT. Protein product: CASSLAGGAEPNEKLFF.